This T cell receptor (beta chain) was profiled in a study of early stage breast cancer tumors. Notes on the study in general: Commonly generated sequences made up most enriched TCRB sequences shared between patients. In about 90% of the 16 patients, blood comparison separated tumor from normal breast. Tumors had roughly 2.3-fold higher T cell density and higher clonality than adjacent normal breast tissue.

With regard to this clone: What it binds is unknown.

Each sample had two DNA replicates, 0.45 to 0.65 ug blood or about 1.5 ug tissue. Some clones are missing from TCRdb's copy, which holds only in-frame ones; the method was immunoSEQ multiplex PCR. The data show 9,000 to 9,500 clones, approximately 68% seen once. The CDR3 has 14 amino acids. Germline lookup yields CDR1 SGDLS and CDR2 YYNGEE. V lost 6 bases and J 7 bases, leaving 18 bases between the germline ends. V usage is TRBV9 and J usage is TRBJ2-3, with D possibly being TRBD2 (6 bases). This receptor was taken from a person aged 45 to 59 with breast cancer. Sequenced sample: breast tumor tissue. The CDR3 here is CASTPGGTFNTQYF. DNA for the CDR3: TGTGCCAGCACCCCAGGCGGGACGTTTAATACGCAGTATTTT.